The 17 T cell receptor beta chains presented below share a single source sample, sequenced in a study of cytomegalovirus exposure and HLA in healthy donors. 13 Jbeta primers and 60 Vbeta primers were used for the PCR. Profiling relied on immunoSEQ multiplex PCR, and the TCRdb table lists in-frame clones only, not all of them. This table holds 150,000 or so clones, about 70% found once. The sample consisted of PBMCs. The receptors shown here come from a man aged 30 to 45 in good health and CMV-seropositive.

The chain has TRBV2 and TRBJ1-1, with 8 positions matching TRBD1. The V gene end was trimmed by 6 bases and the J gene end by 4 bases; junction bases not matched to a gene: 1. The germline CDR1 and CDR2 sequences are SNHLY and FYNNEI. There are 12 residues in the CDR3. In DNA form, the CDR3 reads TGTGCCAGCAGACAGGGGGGCACTGAAGCTTTCTTT. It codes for CASRQGGTEAFF.

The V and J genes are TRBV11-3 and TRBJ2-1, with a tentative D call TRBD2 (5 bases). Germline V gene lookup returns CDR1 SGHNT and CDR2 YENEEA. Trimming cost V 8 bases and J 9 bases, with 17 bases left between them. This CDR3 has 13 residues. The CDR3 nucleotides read TGTGCCAGCGCTTATACCGTCAGCGGTGAGCAGTTCTTC. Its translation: CASAYTVSGEQFF.

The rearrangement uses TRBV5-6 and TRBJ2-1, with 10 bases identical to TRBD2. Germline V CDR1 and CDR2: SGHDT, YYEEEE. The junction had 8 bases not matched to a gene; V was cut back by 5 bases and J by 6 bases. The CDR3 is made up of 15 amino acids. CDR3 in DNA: TGTGCCAGCAGGACCCTAGCGGGAGACCCCAATGAGCAGTTCTTC. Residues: CASRTLAGDPNEQFF.

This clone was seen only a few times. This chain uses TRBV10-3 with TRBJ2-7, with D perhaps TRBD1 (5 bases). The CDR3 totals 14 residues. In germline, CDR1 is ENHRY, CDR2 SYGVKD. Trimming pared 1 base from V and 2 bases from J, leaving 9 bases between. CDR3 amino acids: CAISEYDRAYEQYF. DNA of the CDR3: TGTGCCATCAGTGAGTACGACAGAGCCTACGAGCAGTACTTC.

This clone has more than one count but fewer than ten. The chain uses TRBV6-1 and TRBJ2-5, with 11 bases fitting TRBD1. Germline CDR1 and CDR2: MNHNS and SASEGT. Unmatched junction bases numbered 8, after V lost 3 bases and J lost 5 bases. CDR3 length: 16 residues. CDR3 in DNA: TGTGCCAGCAGTGACCGGGACAGGGGGTATCAGGAGACCCAGTACTTC. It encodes CASSDRDRGYQETQYF.

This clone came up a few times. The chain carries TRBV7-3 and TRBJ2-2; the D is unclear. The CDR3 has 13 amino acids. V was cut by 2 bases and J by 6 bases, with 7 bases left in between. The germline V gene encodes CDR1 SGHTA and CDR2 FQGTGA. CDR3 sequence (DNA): TGTGCCAGCAGCTTATCACTTGCCGGGGAGCTGTTTTTT. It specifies CASSLSLAGELFF.

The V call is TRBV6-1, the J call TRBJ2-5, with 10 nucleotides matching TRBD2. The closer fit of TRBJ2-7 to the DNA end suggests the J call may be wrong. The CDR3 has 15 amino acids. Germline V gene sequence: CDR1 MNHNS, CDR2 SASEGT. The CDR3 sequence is CASLENSGRSIEQYF. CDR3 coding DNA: TGTGCCAGTTTGGAGAATAGCGGGAGGTCAATCGAGCAGTACTTC.

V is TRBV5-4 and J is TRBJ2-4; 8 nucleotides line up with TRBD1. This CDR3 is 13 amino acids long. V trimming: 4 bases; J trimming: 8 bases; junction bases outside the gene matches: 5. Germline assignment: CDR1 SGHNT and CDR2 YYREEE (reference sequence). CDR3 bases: TGTGCCAGCAGCGGGGGGACAGGAGACATTCAGTACTTC. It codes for CASSGGTGDIQYF.

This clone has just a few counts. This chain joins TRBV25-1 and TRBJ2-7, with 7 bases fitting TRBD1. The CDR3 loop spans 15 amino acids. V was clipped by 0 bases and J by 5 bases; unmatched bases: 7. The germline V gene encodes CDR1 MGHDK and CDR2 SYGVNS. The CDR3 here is CASSEYSDRAHEQYF. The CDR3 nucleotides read TGTGCCAGCAGTGAATATAGCGACAGGGCCCACGAGCAGTACTTC.

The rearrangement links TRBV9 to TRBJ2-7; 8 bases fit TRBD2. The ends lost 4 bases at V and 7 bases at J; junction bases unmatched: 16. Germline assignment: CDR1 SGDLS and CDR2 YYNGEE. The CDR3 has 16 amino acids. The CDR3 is CASSHPHTGGIGEQYF. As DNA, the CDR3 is TGTGCCAGCAGCCACCCACATACGGGAGGGATAGGGGAGCAGTACTTC.

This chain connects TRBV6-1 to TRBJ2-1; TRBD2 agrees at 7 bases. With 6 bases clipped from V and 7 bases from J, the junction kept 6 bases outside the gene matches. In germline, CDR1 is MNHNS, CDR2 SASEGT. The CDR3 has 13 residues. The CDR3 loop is CASRGGLMNEQFF. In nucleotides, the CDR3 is TGTGCCAGCAGGGGGGGACTAATGAATGAGCAGTTCTTC.

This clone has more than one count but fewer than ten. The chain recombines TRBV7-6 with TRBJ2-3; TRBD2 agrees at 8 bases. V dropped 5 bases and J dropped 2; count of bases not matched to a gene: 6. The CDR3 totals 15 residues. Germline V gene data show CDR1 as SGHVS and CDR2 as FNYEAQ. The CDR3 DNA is TGTGCCAGCAGCCATGTAGCGGGGACCACAGATACGCAGTATTTT. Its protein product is CASSHVAGTTDTQYF.

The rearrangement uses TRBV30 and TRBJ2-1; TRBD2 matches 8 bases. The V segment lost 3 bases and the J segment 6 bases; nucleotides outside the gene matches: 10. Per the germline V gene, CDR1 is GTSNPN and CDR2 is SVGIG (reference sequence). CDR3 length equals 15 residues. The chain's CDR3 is CAWSHPVGGANEQFF. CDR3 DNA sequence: TGTGCCTGGAGCCACCCCGTCGGGGGGGCCAATGAGCAGTTCTTC.

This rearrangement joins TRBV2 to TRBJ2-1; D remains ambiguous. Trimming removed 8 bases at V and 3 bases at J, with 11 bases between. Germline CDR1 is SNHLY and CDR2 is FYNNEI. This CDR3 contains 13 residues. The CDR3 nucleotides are TGTGCCAGCGTCCAGCGAAGCTACAATGAGCAGTTCTTC. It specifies CASVQRSYNEQFF. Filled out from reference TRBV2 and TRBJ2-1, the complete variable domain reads EPEVTQTPSHQVTQMGQEVILRCVPISNHLYFYWYRQILGQKVEFLVSFYNNEISEKSEIFDDQFSVERPDGSNFTLKIRSTKLEDSAMYFCASVQRSYNEQFFGPGTRLTVL.

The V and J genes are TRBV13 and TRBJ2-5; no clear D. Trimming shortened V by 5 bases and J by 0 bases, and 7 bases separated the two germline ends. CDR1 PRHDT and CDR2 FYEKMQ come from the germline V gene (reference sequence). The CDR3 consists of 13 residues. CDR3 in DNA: TGTGCCAGCAGCCTACAGTACCAAGAGACCCAGTACTTC. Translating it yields CASSLQYQETQYF. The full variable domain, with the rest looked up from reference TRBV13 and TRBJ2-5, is AAGVIQSPRHLIKEKRETATLKCYPIPRHDTVYWYQQGPGQDPQFLISFYEKMQSDKGSIPDRFSAQQFSDYHSELNMSSLELGDSALYFCASSLQYQETQYFGPGTRLLVL.

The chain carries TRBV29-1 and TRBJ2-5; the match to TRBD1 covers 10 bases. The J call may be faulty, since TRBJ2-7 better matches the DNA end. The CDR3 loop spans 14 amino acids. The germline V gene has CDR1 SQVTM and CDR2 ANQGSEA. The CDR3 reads CSVMTRTGGYEQYF. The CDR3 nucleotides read TGCAGCGTGATGACTAGGACAGGGGGCTACGAGCAGTACTTC.

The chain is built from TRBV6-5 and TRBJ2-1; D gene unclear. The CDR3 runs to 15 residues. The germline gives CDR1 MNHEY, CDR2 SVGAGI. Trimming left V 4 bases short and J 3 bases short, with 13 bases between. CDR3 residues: CASSSYPIIYNEQFF. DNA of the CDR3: TGTGCCAGCAGTTCCTACCCAATAATCTACAATGAGCAGTTCTTC.